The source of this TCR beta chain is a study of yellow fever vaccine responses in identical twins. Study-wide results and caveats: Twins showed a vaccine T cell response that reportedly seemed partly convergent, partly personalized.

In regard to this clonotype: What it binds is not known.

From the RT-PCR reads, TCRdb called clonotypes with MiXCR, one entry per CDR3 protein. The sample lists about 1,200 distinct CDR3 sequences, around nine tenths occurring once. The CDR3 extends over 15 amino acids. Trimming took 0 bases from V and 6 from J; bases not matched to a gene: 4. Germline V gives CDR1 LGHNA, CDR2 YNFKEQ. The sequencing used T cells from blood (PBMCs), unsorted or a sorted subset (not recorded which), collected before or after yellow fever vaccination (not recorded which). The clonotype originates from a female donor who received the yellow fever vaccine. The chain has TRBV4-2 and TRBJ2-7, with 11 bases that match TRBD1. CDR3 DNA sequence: TGTGCCAGCAGCCAAGATGGACAGGGGGCCGGCGAGCAGTACTTC. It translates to CASSQDGQGAGEQYF.